This T cell receptor beta chain is drawn from a study of cytomegalovirus exposure and HLA in healthy donors. Study results and limitations: A later analysis revealed that TCR association rates differed between HLA loci, peaking at DRB1 and bottoming out at HLA-C.

In the case of this clone: Its antigen is currently unknown.

PCR employed 60 Vbeta and 13 Jbeta primers. Authors' data handling: In a later analysis, approximately 73 million unique TCR beta chains included roughly 11 million shared by two or more donors. Only in-frame clones appear in the TCRdb table, and some are missing; sequencing was by immunoSEQ multiplex PCR. V and J calls and clone size follow that table, whereas D and trimming were derived from the DNA. The sample lists approximately 120,000 clones, 83% seen once, with 3.6% in the top ten. This CDR3 contains 14 residues. The germline V and J ends were trimmed by 4 bases and 2 bases, with 11 bases remaining between them. CDR1 is SGHRS, CDR2 YFSETQ, per germline.

The J gene is TRBJ2-3, the V gene TRBV5-1; perhaps TRBD1 as D (5 bases). The source of this sequence is a middle-aged woman in good health and CMV-seropositive. The sequencing sample was made of PBMCs. CDR3 protein: CASSPPGATDTQYF. CDR3 sequence (DNA): TGCGCCAGCAGCCCTCCTGGGGCCACAGATACGCAGTATTTT.